This TCR beta chain was observed in a study of response to subunit inactivated influenza vaccine. TCRdb re-called the RT-PCR reads through MiXCR, storing one row per CDR3 protein. Among about half a million distinct CDR3 sequences listed, roughly 23% were seen once. The CDR3 extends over 14 amino acids. Germline-derived CDR1 and CDR2 are MNHEY and SVGAGI. With V trimmed by 2 bases and J by 6 bases, 7 bases remained unmatched. The material sequenced was CD4+ T cells sorted from PBMCs, taken 5 to 6 days after vaccination. This rearrangement joins TRBV6-5 to TRBJ2-7; 7 nucleotides line up with TRBD2. The TCR originated in a man over 45 who received an inactivated influenza vaccine. This CDR3 reads CASSYRDYRGEQYF. The CDR3 DNA reads TGTGCCAGCAGTTACAGGGACTATAGGGGCGAGCAGTACTTC.